Presented here are 19 T cell receptor beta chains from one specimen sequenced in a study of T-cell memory formation after mild COVID-19. TCRdb fed the 5' RACE reads into MiXCR, producing one record per CDR3 protein. The repertoire holds over 350,000 distinct CDR3 sequences, with more than 20% as singletons. Sequenced sample: PBMCs or a T cell subset sorted from them (not recorded which). The receptors come from an adult woman who had mild COVID-19 (a few samples of this study predate the infection). Cell type and time point are not known.

The rearrangement links TRBV4-1 to TRBJ1-1, with D tentatively TRBD1 (5 bases). Germline lookup yields CDR1 MGHRA and CDR2 YSYEKL. The ends were cut back, 3 bases at V and 4 bases at J, with 9 bases in the middle. The CDR3 spans 13 residues. The CDR3 loop is CASSQGGTTEAFF. DNA of the CDR3: TGCGCCAGCAGCCAGGGGGGGACCACTGAAGCTTTCTTT.

This clonotype was counted at least ten times. This sequence joins TRBV12-3 or TRBV12-4 and TRBJ2-5, with a possible D match to TRBD1 (6 bases). The CDR3 contains 13 residues. Trimming pared 6 bases from V and 2 bases from J, leaving 10 bases between. The CDR3 here is CASSRTGQETQYF. The CDR3 bases are TGTGCCAGCAGCCGTACAGGGCAAGAGACCCAGTACTTC.

This clonotype was counted between two and nine times. The chain couples TRBV4-2 to TRBJ2-1; D is undetermined. The CDR3 consists of 11 residues. Germline values: CDR1 LGHNA, CDR2 YNFKEQ. V was pared by 1 base and J by 9 bases, with 4 bases between. The CDR3 bases are TGTGCCAGCAGCCAAGCACGTGAGCAGTTCTTC. It encodes CASSQAREQFF.

This clonotype was counted only a few times. The CDR3: CASSLNGQAGDEQFF. As DNA, the CDR3 is TGTGCCAGCAGCTTAAATGGACAGGCCGGCGATGAGCAGTTCTTC. This chain links TRBV7-8 with TRBJ2-1; the match to TRBD1 covers 7 bases. From germline, CDR1 is SGHVS and CDR2 FQNEAQ. V was pared by 2 bases and J by 8 bases, with 9 bases of the junction left unmatched. The CDR3 has 15 residues. The full variable domain, in which reference TRBV7-8 and TRBJ2-1 provide the parts outside the CDR3, is GAGVSQSPRYKVAKRGQDVALRCDPISGHVSLFWYQQALGQGPEFLTYFQNEAQLDKSGLPSDRFFAERPEGSVSTLKIQRTQQEDSAVYLCASSLNGQAGDEQFFGPGTRLTVL.

The chain is built from TRBV12-3 or TRBV12-4 and TRBJ2-7; the match to TRBD2 covers 10 bases. With 6 bases clipped from V and 3 bases from J, the junction kept 8 bases outside the gene matches. The CDR3 length is 15 residues. The CDR3 loop is CASRFIAGGRYEQYF. The CDR3 DNA is TGTGCCAGCAGGTTCATAGCGGGGGGCCGCTACGAGCAGTACTTC.

This clonotype has more than one count but fewer than ten. CDR3 in amino acids: CASSQGQVREKLFF. The CDR3 DNA sequence: TGTGCCAGCAGCCAGGGACAGGTCCGGGAAAAACTGTTTTTT. The chain has TRBV7-9 and TRBJ1-4, with TRBD1 matching 8 bases. Per the germline V gene, CDR1 is SEHNR and CDR2 is FQNEAQ (reference sequence). The CDR3 is 14 amino acids. The V and J ends lost 5 bases and 8 bases, in that order; junction bases with no gene match: 7. Full variable domain (remainder filled in from reference TRBV7-9 and TRBJ1-4): DTGVSQNPRHKITKRGQNVTFRCDPISEHNRLYWYRQTLGQGPEFLTYFQNEAQLEKSRLLSDRFSAERPKGSFSTLEIQRTEQGDSAMYLCASSQGQVREKLFFGSGTQLSVL.

This clonotype was detected many times. V is TRBV7-8 and J is TRBJ2-3, with 7 bases identical to TRBD2. V dropped 4 bases and J dropped 2; count of bases not matched to a gene: 12. The CDR3 is 17 amino acids. From germline, CDR1 is SGHVS and CDR2 FQNEAQ. Written as DNA, the CDR3 is TGTGCCAGCAGCTCTCCAACTAGCGCCTACTCCACAGATACGCAGTATTTT. Translating gives CASSSPTSAYSTDTQYF.

This clonotype was picked up a small number of times. The gene calls are TRBV14 and TRBJ2-5, with D possibly TRBD1 on 5 matching bases. The V gene's germline CDR1 is SGHDN and CDR2 FVKESK. Between the trimmed V and J ends, which lost 0 bases and 5 bases, there was a span of 7 bases. There are 13 residues in the CDR3. The CDR3 sequence is CASSQEQGETQYF. The CDR3 DNA reads TGTGCCAGCAGCCAAGAGCAGGGCGAGACCCAGTACTTC.

The sample holds a few counts of this clonotype. The rearrangement joins TRBV5-8 to TRBJ1-2, with D tentatively TRBD1 (6 bases). Between the trimmed V and J ends, which lost 5 bases and 7 bases, there was a span of 15 bases. Germline CDR1 SGHTS, CDR2 YDEGEE. This CDR3 contains 13 residues. The CDR3 DNA reads as TGTGCCAGCAGACGTGAGCGGACAGCTGGCTACACCTTC. Protein: CASRRERTAGYTF.

The chain has TRBV5-6 and TRBJ1-4, with 11 positions matching TRBD1. The CDR3 runs to 15 residues. Germline assignment: CDR1 SGHDT and CDR2 YYEEEE. V gave up 4 bases and J gave up 8 bases; unmatched junction bases: 7. This CDR3 reads CASSPWTGGLEKLFF. The CDR3 DNA reads TGTGCCAGCAGCCCCTGGACAGGGGGCCTCGAAAAACTGTTTTTT.

This clonotype was counted at least ten times. The chain employs TRBV12-3 or TRBV12-4 and TRBJ2-1; 9 bases are shared with TRBD2. The CDR3 has 15 residues. J gave up 0 bases and V 4 bases, and 1 base lay outside the gene matches. CDR3 loop: CASSSTSGSYNEQFF. Written as DNA, the CDR3 is TGTGCCAGCAGTTCGACTAGCGGCTCCTACAATGAGCAGTTCTTC.

This clonotype has a single count. This chain joins TRBV20-1 and TRBJ1-5; 7 nucleotides match TRBD1. Trimming cost V 6 bases and J 0 bases; bases outside gene matches: 23. The CDR3 length is 20 residues. The germline gives CDR1 DFQATT, CDR2 SNEGSKA (reference sequence). CDR3 in DNA: TGCAGTGCCTCTAACCGGGACAGCCGTCGAAAGTCGTATAGCAATCAGCCCCAGCATTTT. This codes for CSASNRDSRRKSYSNQPQHF.

In its sample, this clonotype was seen a few times. For the CDR3, the DNA is TGTGCCTGGAGTGTAGGGGGACACACCATATATTTT. It specifies CAWSVGGHTIYF. The V call is TRBV30, the J call TRBJ1-3, with a weak D call TRBD1 (6 bases). Germline lookup yields CDR1 GTSNPN and CDR2 SVGIG (reference sequence). The CDR3 has 12 amino acids. Trimming removed 0 bases at V and 8 bases at J, with 8 bases between.

This clonotype was detected a few times. The CDR3 sequence is CASSLGGSEYNEQFF. CDR3 bases: TGCGCCAGCAGCTTGGGCGGGAGTGAATACAATGAGCAGTTCTTC. V and J are TRBV5-1 and TRBJ2-1, with 7 nucleotides matching TRBD2. V lost 0 bases to trimming and J lost 4 bases; unmatched junction nucleotides: 4. Germline values: CDR1 SGHRS, CDR2 YFSETQ. The CDR3 has 15 residues.

The sample holds a few counts of this clonotype. V usage is TRBV4-2 and J usage is TRBJ2-3; 15 positions agree with TRBD2. Trimming took 10 bases from V and 2 from J; bases not matched to a gene: 10. The CDR3 runs to 17 residues. Looked up from germline, CDR1 is LGHNA and CDR2 is YNFKEQ. The CDR3 region is CATEGGTSGGTTDTQYF. CDR3 nucleotide sequence: TGTGCCACCGAGGGTGGGACTAGCGGGGGGACCACAGATACGCAGTATTTT.

The chain combines TRBV21-1 with TRBJ1-2; the table's D call, TRBD1, has no DNA check behind it. TRBV21-1 is classified as a pseudogene. This CDR3 comprises 13 residues. CDR3 coding DNA: TGTGCCAGCAGCAAAGTTCGTGCAGGGGAAATTAGCTTC. Its translation: CASSKVRAGEISF.

The J gene is TRBJ1-2, the V gene TRBV12-3 or TRBV12-4; D is ambiguous. Trimming pared 2 bases from V and 2 bases from J, leaving 12 bases between. The CDR3 is 15 amino acids. The CDR3 DNA is TGTGCCAGCAGTTTAAGTCAGCCTCTGAACTATGGCTACACCTTC. Residues: CASSLSQPLNYGYTF.

In its sample, this clonotype was seen a few times. V gene TRBV5-1 combines with J gene TRBJ2-5; D might be TRBD2 (5 bases). CDR3 length: 15 amino acids. Between the trimmed V and J ends, which lost 0 bases and 1 base, there was a span of 10 bases. The germline V gene has CDR1 SGHRS and CDR2 YFSETQ. Here the CDR3 DNA reads TGCGCCAGCAGCTTGGCGGGGTGGGCCCAAGAGACCCAGTACTTC. Its translation is CASSLAGWAQETQYF.

The sample holds a few counts of this clonotype. J is TRBJ2-1 and V is TRBV11-2; 13 positions match TRBD2. CDR1 and CDR2 from the germline V gene are SGHAT and FQNNGV. V shed 7 bases, J shed 1 base, and the junction held 4 bases outside the gene matches. This CDR3 has 16 amino acids. The DNA of the CDR3 is TGTGCCAGCACAGGGACTAGCGGGGCTTCCTACAATGAGCAGTTCTTC. It encodes CASTGTSGASYNEQFF.